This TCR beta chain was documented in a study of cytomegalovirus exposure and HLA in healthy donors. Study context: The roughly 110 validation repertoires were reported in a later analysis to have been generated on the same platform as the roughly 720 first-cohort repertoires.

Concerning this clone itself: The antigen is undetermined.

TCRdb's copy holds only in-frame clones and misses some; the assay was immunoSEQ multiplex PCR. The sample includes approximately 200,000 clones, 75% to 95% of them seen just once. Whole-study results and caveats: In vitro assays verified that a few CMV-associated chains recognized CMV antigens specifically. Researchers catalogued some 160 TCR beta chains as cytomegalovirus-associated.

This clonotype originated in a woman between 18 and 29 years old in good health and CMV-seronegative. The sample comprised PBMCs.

The CDR3 bases are TGTGCCAGCAGCTCCGGGACAGCTGGAAACACCATATATTTT. Encoded protein: CASSSGTAGNTIYF. The chain links TRBV5-4 to TRBJ1-3, with 7 positions matching TRBD1. Trimming cost V 3 bases and J 2 bases; bases outside gene matches: 2. This CDR3 is 14 amino acids long. Germline lookup yields CDR1 SGHNT and CDR2 YYREEE (reference sequence).